The next 8 T cell receptor beta chains were all read from a single sample in a study of blood T cell repertoires in COVID-19. Libraries were prepared by immunoSEQ multiplex PCR; TCRdb keeps only in-frame clonotypes and omits some of them. Of around 370,000 clones listed, about nine tenths are singletons. Sequenced material: peripheral blood. The source is a woman between 65 and 79 years old with COVID-19, enrolled during active disease.

CDR3: CASSLGPPGAQYF. DNA of the CDR3: TGTGCCAGCAGCTTAGGTCCCCCGGGGGCCCAGTACTTC. J is TRBJ2-5 and V is TRBV7-2; tentative D call: TRBD2 (6 bases). There are 13 residues in the CDR3. V lost 1 base, J lost 9 bases, and 12 bases lay in between. The germline V gene encodes CDR1 SGHTA and CDR2 FQGNSA.

The rearrangement uses TRBV18 and TRBJ1-6; 9 bases are a match to TRBD1. Germline CDR1 is KGHSH and CDR2 is LQKENI. The CDR3 extends over 15 amino acids. Losses at the gene ends were 3 bases for V and 10 bases for J; bases not matched to a gene: 7. The CDR3 reads CASSPQGTGSSPLHF. The CDR3 DNA follows: TGTGCCAGCTCACCCCAAGGGACAGGGTCGTCACCCCTCCACTTT.

This chain's CDR3 is CASSVEGQGTEQYF. The CDR3 DNA sequence: TGTGCCAGCAGCGTAGAGGGACAGGGGACCGAGCAGTACTTC. The chain uses TRBV9 and TRBJ2-7; TRBD1 agrees at 10 bases. CDR1 and CDR2 (germline): SGDLS, YYNGEE. The CDR3 covers 14 residues. Trimming cost V 0 bases and J 6 bases; bases outside gene matches: 3.

The CDR3 bases are TGTGCCAGTAGTATTTCAGGGAACGAGCAGTACTTC. It encodes CASSISGNEQYF. The chain employs TRBV19 and TRBJ2-7; a weak D match, TRBD1 (5 bases). CDR1 is LNHDA and CDR2 is SQIVND in the germline V gene (reference sequence). With 3 bases removed from V and 5 bases from J, the gap between germline ends came to 8 bases. The CDR3 extends over 12 amino acids.

The V gene is TRBV29-1, the J gene TRBJ1-1, with TRBD1 matching 11 bases. This CDR3 contains 13 residues. V gave up 6 bases and J gave up 12 bases; unmatched junction bases: 12. CDR1 SQVTM and CDR2 ANQGSEA come from the germline V gene. CDR3 coding DNA: TGCAGCGTGAGAGCCCCGGGACAGGGGGTAACTTTCTTT. Its translation is CSVRAPGQGVTFF.

The genes are TRBV7-2 and TRBJ1-1; the match to TRBD1 covers 10 bases. The CDR3 contains 16 residues. CDR1 is SGHTA, CDR2 FQGNSA, per germline. V lost 2 bases, J lost 5 bases, and 8 bases stayed unmatched. The CDR3 loop is CASSLFRTGGGTEAFF. The CDR3 DNA reads TGTGCCAGCAGCTTATTTCGGACAGGGGGTGGGACTGAAGCTTTCTTT.

The CDR3 loop reads CASSQDIQDGSPLHF. The CDR3 nucleotides are TGCGCCAGCAGCCAAGATATACAGGACGGGTCACCCCTCCACTTT. The chain is built from TRBV4-1 and TRBJ1-6; a possible D gene is TRBD1 (5 bases). The V end was cut by 0 bases, the J end by 10 bases, with 13 bases between. Germline V gives CDR1 MGHRA, CDR2 YSYEKL. The CDR3 runs 15 residues.

The rearrangement joins TRBV7-9 to TRBJ1-5, with D possibly TRBD1 on 6 matching bases. Germline V gives CDR1 SEHNR, CDR2 FQNEAQ (reference sequence). The CDR3 contains 13 residues. The V end was cut by 5 bases, the J end by 3 bases, with 8 bases between. The CDR3 DNA follows: TGTGCCAGCAGCCGGGACATCAATCAGCCCCAGCATTTT. It translates to CASSRDINQPQHF. The full variable domain, its missing parts supplied by reference TRBV7-9 and TRBJ1-5, is DTGVSQNPRHKITKRGQNVTFRCDPISEHNRLYWYRQTLGQGPEFLTYFQNEAQLEKSRLLSDRFSAERPKGSFSTLEIQRTEQGDSAMYLCASSRDINQPQHFGDGTRLSIL.